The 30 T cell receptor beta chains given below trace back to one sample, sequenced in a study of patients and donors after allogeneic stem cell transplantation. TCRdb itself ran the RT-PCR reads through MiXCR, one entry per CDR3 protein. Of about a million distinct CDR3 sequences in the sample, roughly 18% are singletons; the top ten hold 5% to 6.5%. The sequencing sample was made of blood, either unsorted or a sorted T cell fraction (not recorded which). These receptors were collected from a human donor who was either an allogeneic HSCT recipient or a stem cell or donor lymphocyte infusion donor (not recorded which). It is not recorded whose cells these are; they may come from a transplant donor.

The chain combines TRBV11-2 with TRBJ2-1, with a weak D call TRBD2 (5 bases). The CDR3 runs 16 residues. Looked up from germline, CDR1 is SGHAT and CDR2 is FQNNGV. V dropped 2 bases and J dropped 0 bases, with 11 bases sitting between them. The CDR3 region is CASSLTGRSSYNEQFF. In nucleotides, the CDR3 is TGTGCCAGCAGCTTAACGGGGAGAAGCTCCTACAATGAGCAGTTCTTC.

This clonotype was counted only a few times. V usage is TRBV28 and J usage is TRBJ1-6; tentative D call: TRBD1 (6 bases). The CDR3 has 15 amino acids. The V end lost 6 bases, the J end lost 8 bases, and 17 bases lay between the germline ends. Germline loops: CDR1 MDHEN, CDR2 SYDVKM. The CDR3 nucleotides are TGTGCCAGCAGCCCCTCAGGGGAATATGATTCACCCCTCCACTTT. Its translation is CASSPSGEYDSPLHF.

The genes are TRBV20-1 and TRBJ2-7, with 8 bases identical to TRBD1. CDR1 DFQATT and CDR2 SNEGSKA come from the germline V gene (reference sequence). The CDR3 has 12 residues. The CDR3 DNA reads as TGCAGCCCCCGGGACAGGTATAACGAGCAGTACTTC. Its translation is CSPRDRYNEQYF.

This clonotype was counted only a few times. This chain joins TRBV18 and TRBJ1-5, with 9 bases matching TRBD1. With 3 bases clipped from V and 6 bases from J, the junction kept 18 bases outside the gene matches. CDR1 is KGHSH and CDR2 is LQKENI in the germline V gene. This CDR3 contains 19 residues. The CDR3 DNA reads TGTGCCAGCTCACCCCCCTGGGACAGGGAAAACTACTCCCCTCAGCCCCAGCATTTT. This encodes CASSPPWDRENYSPQPQHF.

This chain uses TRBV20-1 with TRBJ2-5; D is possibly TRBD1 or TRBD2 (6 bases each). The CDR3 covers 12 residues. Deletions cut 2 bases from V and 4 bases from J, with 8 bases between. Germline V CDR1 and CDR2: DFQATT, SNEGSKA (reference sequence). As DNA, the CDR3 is TGCAGTGCTAGAACGGGGGCAGAGACCCAGTACTTC. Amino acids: CSARTGAETQYF.

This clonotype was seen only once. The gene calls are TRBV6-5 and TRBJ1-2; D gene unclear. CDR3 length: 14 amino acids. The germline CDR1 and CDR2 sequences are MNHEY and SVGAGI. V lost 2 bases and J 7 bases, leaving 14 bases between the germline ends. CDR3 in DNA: TGTGCCAGCAGTTACGAACTCCGGGCGACTGGCTACACCTTC. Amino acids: CASSYELRATGYTF.

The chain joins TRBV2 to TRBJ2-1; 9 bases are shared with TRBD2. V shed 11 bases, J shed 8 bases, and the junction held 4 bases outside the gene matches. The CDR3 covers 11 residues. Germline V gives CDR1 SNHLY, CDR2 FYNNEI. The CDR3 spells CAVAGEDEQFF. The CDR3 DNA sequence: TGTGCCGTAGCGGGAGAAGATGAGCAGTTCTTC.

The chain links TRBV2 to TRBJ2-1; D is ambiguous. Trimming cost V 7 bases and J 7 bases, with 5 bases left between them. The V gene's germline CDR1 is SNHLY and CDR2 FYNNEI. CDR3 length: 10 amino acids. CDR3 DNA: TGTGCCAGCACCTCTAATGAGCAGTTCTTC. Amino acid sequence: CASTSNEQFF.

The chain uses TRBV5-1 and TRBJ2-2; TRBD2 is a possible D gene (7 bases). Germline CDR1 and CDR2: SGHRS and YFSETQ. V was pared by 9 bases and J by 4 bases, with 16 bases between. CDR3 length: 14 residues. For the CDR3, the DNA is TGCGCCAACCTACAGGGAGGGAGCACCGGGGAGCTGTTTTTT. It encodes CANLQGGSTGELFF.

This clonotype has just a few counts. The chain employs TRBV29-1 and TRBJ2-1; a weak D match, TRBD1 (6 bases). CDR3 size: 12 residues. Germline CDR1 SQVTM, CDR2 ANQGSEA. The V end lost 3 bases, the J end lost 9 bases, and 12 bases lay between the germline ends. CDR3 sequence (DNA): TGCAGCGTTGAGAGATACAGGGCTGAGCAGTTCTTC. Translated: CSVERYRAEQFF.

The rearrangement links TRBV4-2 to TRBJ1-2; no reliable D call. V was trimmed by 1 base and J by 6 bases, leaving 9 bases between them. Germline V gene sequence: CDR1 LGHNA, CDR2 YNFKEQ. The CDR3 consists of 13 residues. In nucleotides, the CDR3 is TGTGCCAGCAGCCAAGCCACTACAAATGGCTACACCTTC. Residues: CASSQATTNGYTF.

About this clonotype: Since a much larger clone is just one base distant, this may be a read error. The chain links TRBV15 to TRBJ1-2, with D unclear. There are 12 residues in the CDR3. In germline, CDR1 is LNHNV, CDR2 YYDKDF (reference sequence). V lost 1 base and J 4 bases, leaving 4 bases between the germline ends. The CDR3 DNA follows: TGTGCCACCAGCAGAGTCAGCTATGGCTACACCTTC. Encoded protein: CATSRVSYGYTF.

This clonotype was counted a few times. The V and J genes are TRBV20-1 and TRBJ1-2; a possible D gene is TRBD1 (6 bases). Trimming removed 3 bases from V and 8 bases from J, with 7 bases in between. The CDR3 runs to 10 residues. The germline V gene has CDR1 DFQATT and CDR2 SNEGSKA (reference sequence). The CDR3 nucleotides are TGCAGTGCTAGGACAGGCGGCTACACCTTC. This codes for CSARTGGYTF.

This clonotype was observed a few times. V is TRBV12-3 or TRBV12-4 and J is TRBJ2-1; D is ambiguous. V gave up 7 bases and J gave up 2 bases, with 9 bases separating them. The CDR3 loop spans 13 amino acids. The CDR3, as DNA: TGTGCCAGCAACGTCGGCCCCTACAATGAGCAGTTCTTC. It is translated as CASNVGPYNEQFF.

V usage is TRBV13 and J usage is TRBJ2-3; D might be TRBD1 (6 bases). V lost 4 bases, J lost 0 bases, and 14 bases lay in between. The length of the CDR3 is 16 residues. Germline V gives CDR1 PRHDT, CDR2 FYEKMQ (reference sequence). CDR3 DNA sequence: TGTGCCAGCAGCTGGACAGTTTCTCTTAGCACAGATACGCAGTATTTT. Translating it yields CASSWTVSLSTDTQYF.

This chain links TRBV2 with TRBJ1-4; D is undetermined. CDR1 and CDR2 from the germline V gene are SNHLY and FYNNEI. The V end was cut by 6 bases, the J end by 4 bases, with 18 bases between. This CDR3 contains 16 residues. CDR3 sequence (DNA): TGTGCCAGCAGCAGAGGGTCCCCTCGCCATAATGAAAAACTGTTTTTT. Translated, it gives CASSRGSPRHNEKLFF.

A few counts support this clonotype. DNA of the CDR3: TGTGCCAGCAGTCTTAGTCGCGGGGAGCTGTTTTTT. Translation: CASSLSRGELFF. This chain joins TRBV6-5 and TRBJ2-2; D not resolved. CDR1 and CDR2 (germline): MNHEY, SVGAGI. V was clipped by 5 bases and J by 7 bases, with 8 bases between them. This CDR3 comprises 12 residues.

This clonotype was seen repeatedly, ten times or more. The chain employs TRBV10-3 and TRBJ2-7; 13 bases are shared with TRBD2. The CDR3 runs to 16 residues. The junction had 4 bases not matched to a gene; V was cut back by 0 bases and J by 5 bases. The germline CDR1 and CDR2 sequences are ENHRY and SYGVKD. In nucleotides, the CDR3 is TGTGCCATCAGTGAGTCAATGGGGACTAGCGGGGACGAGCAGTACTTC. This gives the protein CAISESMGTSGDEQYF.

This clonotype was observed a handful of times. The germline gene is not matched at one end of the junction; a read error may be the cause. CDR3 region: CAPYPHTAIYGFTF. CDR3 coding DNA: TGTGCCCCCTACCCCCACACGGCAATCTATGGCTTCACCTTC. The chain combines TRBV7-9 with TRBJ1-2; no clear D. CDR3 length equals 14 residues. CDR1 is SEHNR and CDR2 is FQNEAQ in the germline V gene (reference sequence). Based on the CDR3 plus reference TRBV7-9 and TRBJ1-2, the full variable domain is DTGVSQNPRHKITKRGQNVTFRCDPISEHNRLYWYRQTLGQGPEFLTYFQNEAQLEKSRLLSDRFSAERPKGSFSTLEIQRTEQGDSAMYLCAPYPHTAIYGFTFGSGTRLTVV.

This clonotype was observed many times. The CDR3 region has the DNA TGTGCCAGCAGCTTAACGGGGACTAGCGGTTTGGTCAAAAACATTCAGTACTTC. Residues: CASSLTGTSGLVKNIQYF. This chain links TRBV11-2 with TRBJ2-4, with 11 bases aligning to TRBD2. The CDR3 has 18 amino acids. Germline-derived CDR1 and CDR2 are SGHAT and FQNNGV. The junction had 9 bases not matched to a gene; V was cut back by 2 bases and J by 3 bases.

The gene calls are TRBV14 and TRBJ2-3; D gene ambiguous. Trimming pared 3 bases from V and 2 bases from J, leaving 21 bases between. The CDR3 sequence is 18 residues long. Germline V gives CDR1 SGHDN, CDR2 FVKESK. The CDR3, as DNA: TGTGCCAGCAGCCACCCCGTTGGGCACATCCTCCCCACAGATACGCAGTATTTT. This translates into CASSHPVGHILPTDTQYF.

CDR3 loop: CASSQDGTGGRYEQYF. The CDR3 bases are TGCGCCAGCAGCCAAGATGGGACAGGGGGTAGATACGAGCAGTACTTC. V gene TRBV4-1 combines with J gene TRBJ2-7, with 11 nucleotides matching TRBD1. CDR1 is MGHRA, CDR2 YSYEKL, per germline. V lost 0 bases to trimming and J lost 4 bases; unmatched junction nucleotides: 5. CDR3 size: 16 residues.

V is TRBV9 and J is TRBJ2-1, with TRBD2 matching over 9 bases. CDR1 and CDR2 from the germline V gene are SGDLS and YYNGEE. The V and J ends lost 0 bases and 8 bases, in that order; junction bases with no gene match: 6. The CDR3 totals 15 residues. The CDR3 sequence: CASSVGLAATDEQFF. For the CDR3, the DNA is TGTGCCAGCAGCGTAGGACTAGCGGCGACGGATGAGCAGTTCTTC. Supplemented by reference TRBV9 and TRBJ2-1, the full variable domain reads DSGVTQTPKHLITATGQRVTLRCSPRSGDLSVYWYQQSLDQGLQFLIQYYNGEERAKGNILERFSAQQFPDLHSELNLSSLELGDSALYFCASSVGLAATDEQFFGPGTRLTVL.

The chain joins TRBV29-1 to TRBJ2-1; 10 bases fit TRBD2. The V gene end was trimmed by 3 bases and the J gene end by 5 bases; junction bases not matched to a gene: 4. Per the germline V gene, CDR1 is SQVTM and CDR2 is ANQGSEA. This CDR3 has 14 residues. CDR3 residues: CSVDGLAEDNEQFF. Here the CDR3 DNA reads TGCAGCGTTGACGGACTAGCGGAGGACAATGAGCAGTTCTTC.

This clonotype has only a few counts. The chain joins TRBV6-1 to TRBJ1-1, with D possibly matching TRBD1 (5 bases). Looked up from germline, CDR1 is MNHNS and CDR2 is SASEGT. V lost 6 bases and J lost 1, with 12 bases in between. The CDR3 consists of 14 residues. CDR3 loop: CASRSGTPNTEAFF. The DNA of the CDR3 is TGTGCCAGCAGATCCGGGACCCCGAACACTGAAGCTTTCTTT.

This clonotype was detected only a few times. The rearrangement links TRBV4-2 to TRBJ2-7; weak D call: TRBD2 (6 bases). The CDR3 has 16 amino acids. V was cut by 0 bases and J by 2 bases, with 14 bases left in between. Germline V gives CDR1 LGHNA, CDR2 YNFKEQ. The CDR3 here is CASSQDTREKAYEQYF. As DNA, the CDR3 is TGTGCCAGCAGCCAAGATACTCGGGAGAAGGCCTACGAGCAGTACTTC.

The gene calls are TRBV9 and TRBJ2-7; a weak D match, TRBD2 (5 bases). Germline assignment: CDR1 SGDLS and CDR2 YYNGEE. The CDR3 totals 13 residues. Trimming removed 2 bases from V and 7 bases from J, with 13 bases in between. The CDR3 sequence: CASSVGFPGEQYF. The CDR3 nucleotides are TGTGCCAGCAGCGTGGGATTTCCGGGGGAGCAGTACTTC.

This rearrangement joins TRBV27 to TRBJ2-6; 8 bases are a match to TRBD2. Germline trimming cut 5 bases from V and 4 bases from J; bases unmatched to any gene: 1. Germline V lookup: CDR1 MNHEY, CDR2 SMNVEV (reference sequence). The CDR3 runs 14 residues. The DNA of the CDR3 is TGTGCCAGCAGTAAGCGGGGGGGGGCCAACGTCCTGACTTTC. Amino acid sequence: CASSKRGGANVLTF.

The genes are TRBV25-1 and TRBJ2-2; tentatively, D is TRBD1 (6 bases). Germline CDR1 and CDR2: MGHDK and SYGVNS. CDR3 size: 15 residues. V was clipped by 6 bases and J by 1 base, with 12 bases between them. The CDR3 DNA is TGTGCCAGCAGGGACGACAGGAGGAACACCGGGGAGCTGTTTTTT. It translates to CASRDDRRNTGELFF.

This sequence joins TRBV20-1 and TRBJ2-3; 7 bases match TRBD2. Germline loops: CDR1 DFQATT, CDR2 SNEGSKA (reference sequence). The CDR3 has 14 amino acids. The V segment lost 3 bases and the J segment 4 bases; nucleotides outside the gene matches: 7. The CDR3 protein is CSARKGGSSDTQYF. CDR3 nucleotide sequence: TGCAGTGCTAGGAAGGGAGGGAGCTCAGATACGCAGTATTTT.